The 22 T cell receptor beta chains below come from one sample, sequenced in a study of blood T cell repertoires in COVID-19. Profiling relied on immunoSEQ multiplex PCR, and the TCRdb table lists in-frame clones only, not all of them. The data hold around 100,000 clones, with approximately 81% observed a single time. Source material: peripheral blood. The receptor set was obtained from a human donor in a cohort sampled during active COVID-19.

This chain links TRBV28 with TRBJ1-6; D perhaps matches TRBD1 (6 bases). This CDR3 has 15 amino acids. Per the germline V gene, CDR1 is MDHEN and CDR2 is SYDVKM. The CDR3 DNA reads TGTGCTACAGCAATTTCAGGACAGCTAAATTCACCCCTCCACTTT. It codes for CATAISGQLNSPLHF. Based on the CDR3 plus reference TRBV28 and TRBJ1-6, the full variable domain is DVKVTQSSRYLVKRTGEKVFLECVQDMDHENMFWYRQDPGLGLRLIYFSYDVKMKEKGDIPEGYSVSREKKERFSLILESASTNQTSMYLCATAISGQLNSPLHFGNGTRLTVT.

This chain uses TRBV14 with TRBJ1-1; 8 bases match TRBD1. The CDR3 extends over 16 amino acids. Per the germline V gene, CDR1 is SGHDN and CDR2 is FVKESK. J was trimmed by 3 bases and V by 4 bases; bases with no gene match: 10. The CDR3 is CASSPRTGRRDTEAFF. The CDR3 DNA reads TGTGCCAGCAGCCCCAGGACAGGGAGGAGGGACACTGAAGCTTTCTTT.

The gene calls are TRBV19 and TRBJ1-2; 8 bases fit TRBD1. The CDR3 is 17 amino acids. V trimming: 3 bases; J trimming: 8 bases; junction bases outside the gene matches: 17. Germline V gene lookup returns CDR1 LNHDA and CDR2 SQIVND (reference sequence). CDR3 DNA: TGTGCCAGTAGTATGACTCCTACGAGACAGGGGCTCCTGGGCTACACCTTC. Protein sequence: CASSMTPTRQGLLGYTF.

The chain has TRBV5-1 and TRBJ2-3, with a weak D call TRBD1 (5 bases). V gave up 0 bases and J gave up 4 bases, with 9 bases separating them. The germline V gene encodes CDR1 SGHRS and CDR2 YFSETQ. The CDR3 totals 14 residues. CDR3: CASSLGQGADTQYF. For the CDR3, the DNA is TGCGCCAGCAGCTTGGGCCAGGGTGCAGATACGCAGTATTTT.

The chain links TRBV12-3 or TRBV12-4 to TRBJ1-4; no clear D. V was trimmed by 3 bases and J by 10 bases, leaving 12 bases between them. This CDR3 contains 13 residues. CDR3 DNA sequence: TGTGCCAGCAGTTTGGGTAAAGAGGTAAAACTGTTTTTT. It codes for CASSLGKEVKLFF.

The J gene is TRBJ2-5, the V gene TRBV10-3; D perhaps matches TRBD2 (6 bases). Germline CDR1 ENHRY, CDR2 SYGVKD. The CDR3 is 13 amino acids. The V gene lost 5 bases and the J gene lost 5 bases, with 12 bases spanning the gap. The CDR3: CAISLGGSETQYF. CDR3 nucleotide sequence: TGTGCCATCAGTTTGGGGGGATCGGAGACCCAGTACTTC.

This rearrangement joins TRBV11-1 to TRBJ2-3, with 7 bases lining up with TRBD2. This CDR3 contains 13 residues. With V trimmed by 6 bases and J by 6 bases, 6 bases remained unmatched. Germline CDR1 and CDR2: SGHAT and FQDESV (reference sequence). CDR3 loop: CASRSAGVDTQYF. The CDR3 DNA sequence: TGTGCCAGCAGGTCCGCGGGGGTGGATACGCAGTATTTT.

The chain uses TRBV7-2 and TRBJ2-1, with D maybe TRBD1 (7 bases). Germline V gene data show CDR1 as SGHTA and CDR2 as FQGNSA. CDR3 length: 16 residues. Trimming took off 1 base at V and 4 bases at J, with 14 bases between the two ends. CDR3 loop: CASSLDGGTVYNEQFF. CDR3 DNA sequence: TGTGCCAGCAGCTTAGACGGCGGGACAGTTTACAATGAGCAGTTCTTC.

This chain joins TRBV7-2 and TRBJ2-1; D possibly corresponds to TRBD2 (5 bases). This CDR3 spans 14 amino acids. Trimming removed 1 base from V and 8 bases from J, with 12 bases in between. CDR1 is SGHTA, CDR2 FQGNSA, per germline. CDR3 coding DNA: TGTGCCAGCAGCTTAGGGATTAGCGTGCATGAGCAGTTCTTC. This sequence encodes CASSLGISVHEQFF. The variable domain in full, completed from reference TRBV7-2 and TRBJ2-1, reads GAGVSQSPSNKVTEKGKDVELRCDPISGHTALYWYRQSLGQGLEFLIYFQGNSAPDKSGLPSDRFSAERTGGSVSTLTIQRTQQEDSAVYLCASSLGISVHEQFFGPGTRLTVL.

The rearrangement links TRBV5-1 to TRBJ2-1, with 10 positions matching TRBD2. Unmatched junction bases numbered 4, after V lost 1 base and J lost 3 bases. Germline values: CDR1 SGHRS, CDR2 YFSETQ. CDR3 size: 16 residues. For the CDR3, the DNA is TGCGCCAGCAGCTTGCTAGCGGGGGTTTTCTACAATGAGCAGTTCTTC. This codes for CASSLLAGVFYNEQFF.

The genes are TRBV19 and TRBJ1-1; D remains unclear. Germline V gene data show CDR1 as LNHDA and CDR2 as SQIVND (reference sequence). This CDR3 is built from 11 residues. Trimming took off 6 bases at V and 6 bases at J, with 8 bases between the two ends. Here the CDR3 DNA reads TGTGCCAGTAGCCAGGCATCTGAAGCTTTCTTT. Amino acid sequence: CASSQASEAFF.

The J gene is TRBJ1-1, the V gene TRBV3-1 (or the pseudogene TRBV3-2), with 7 bases that match TRBD1. J was trimmed by 4 bases and V by 3 bases; bases with no gene match: 8. The CDR3 sequence is 15 residues long. Germline V gene data show CDR1 as LGHDT and CDR2 as YNNKEL (reference sequence). The CDR3 loop is CASSQEGTDGTEAFF. The CDR3, as DNA: TGTGCCAGCAGCCAGGAAGGGACAGACGGCACTGAAGCTTTCTTT.

As DNA, the CDR3 is TGTGCCAGCAGCTTAGGGGGCTGGAACACTGAAGCTTTCTTT. Translated, it gives CASSLGGWNTEAFF. The J gene is TRBJ1-1, the V gene TRBV11-3, with D maybe TRBD1 (5 bases). Trimming stripped 1 base from V and 1 base from J, with 7 bases between. Germline lookup yields CDR1 SGHNT and CDR2 YENEEA. The CDR3 is made up of 14 amino acids.

The chain employs TRBV6-6 and TRBJ1-2, with 9 positions matching TRBD1. The CDR3 totals 14 residues. Germline CDR1 and CDR2: MNHNY and SVGAGI (reference sequence). With 10 bases clipped from V and 4 bases from J, the junction kept 10 bases outside the gene matches. The CDR3 region has the DNA TGTGCCACCCGACAGGGGGTTGAGGGCTATGGCTACACCTTC. Protein: CATRQGVEGYGYTF.

This clone was detected only a few times. V and J are TRBV3-1 (or the pseudogene TRBV3-2) and TRBJ2-3; D is perhaps TRBD1 (6 bases). Germline CDR1 is LGHDT and CDR2 is YNNKEL (reference sequence). The CDR3 has 18 amino acids. V was shortened by 3 bases and J by 2 bases, with 21 bases between the two germline ends. As DNA, the CDR3 is TGTGCCAGCAGCCACTATAGACAGGTCCCCAGACACACAGATACGCAGTATTTT. Its translation is CASSHYRQVPRHTDTQYF.

The chain has TRBV7-2 and TRBJ1-1, with TRBD1 as a possible D gene (5 bases). From germline, CDR1 is SGHTA and CDR2 FQGNSA. There are 15 residues in the CDR3. V gave up 5 bases and J gave up 7 bases, with 20 bases separating them. The CDR3 DNA reads TGTGCCAGCAGCCCCCAGGGACTTCCAAGCAGTGAAGCTTTCTTT. Translating it yields CASSPQGLPSSEAFF.

The gene calls are TRBV11-2 and TRBJ2-7, with 7 bases fitting TRBD1. This CDR3 region has 16 residues. With V trimmed by 3 bases and J by 4 bases, 12 bases remained unmatched. Germline V CDR1 and CDR2: SGHAT, FQNNGV. CDR3 sequence (DNA): TGTGCCAGCAGCTTCCAAACCGGGACAGCCAAATACGAGCAGTACTTC. This translates into CASSFQTGTAKYEQYF.

The chain couples TRBV9 to TRBJ1-1; D not resolved. V lost 6 bases and J 6 bases, leaving 9 bases between the germline ends. CDR3 length: 11 residues. Germline CDR1 reads SGDLS; CDR2 reads YYNGEE. CDR3 sequence reads: CASTRVSEAFF. For the CDR3, the DNA is TGTGCCAGCACCCGTGTGTCTGAAGCTTTCTTT.

The CDR3 spells CATTYQWGGTGELFF. As DNA, the CDR3 is TGTGCCACAACGTACCAGTGGGGGGGCACCGGGGAGCTGTTTTTT. V gene TRBV2 combines with J gene TRBJ2-2, with 7 bases fitting TRBD2. The CDR3 extends over 15 amino acids. In germline, CDR1 is SNHLY, CDR2 FYNNEI. Trimming took 10 bases from V and 4 from J; bases not matched to a gene: 12.

This rearrangement joins TRBV6-1 to TRBJ1-4; possible D gene TRBD1, 6 bases. CDR1 and CDR2 (germline): MNHNS, SASEGT. V shed 1 base and J shed 2 bases, with 14 bases lying between them. This CDR3 spans 17 amino acids. The CDR3 region has the DNA TGTGCCAGCAGTGAAGTCGGGAGGGGGGCGACTAATGAAAAACTGTTTTTT. As protein: CASSEVGRGATNEKLFF.

V gene TRBV12-3 or TRBV12-4 combines with J gene TRBJ2-1, with D perhaps matching TRBD1 (6 bases). This CDR3 region has 13 residues. Between the trimmed V and J ends, which lost 7 bases and 8 bases, there was a span of 15 bases. The CDR3 DNA sequence: TGTGCCAGCACCGAGACAGGTCTCGATGAGCAGTTCTTC. It encodes CASTETGLDEQFF.

The rearrangement links TRBV19 to TRBJ2-3; 7 positions agree with TRBD2. CDR1 is LNHDA and CDR2 is SQIVND in the germline V gene (reference sequence). CDR3 length: 15 residues. The J segment lost 4 bases and the V segment lost 6 bases, leaving 10 bases of the junction unmatched. The CDR3, as DNA: TGTGCCAGTAGCCTCCCCCGGCGGGGGTCAGATACGCAGTATTTT. It encodes CASSLPRRGSDTQYF.